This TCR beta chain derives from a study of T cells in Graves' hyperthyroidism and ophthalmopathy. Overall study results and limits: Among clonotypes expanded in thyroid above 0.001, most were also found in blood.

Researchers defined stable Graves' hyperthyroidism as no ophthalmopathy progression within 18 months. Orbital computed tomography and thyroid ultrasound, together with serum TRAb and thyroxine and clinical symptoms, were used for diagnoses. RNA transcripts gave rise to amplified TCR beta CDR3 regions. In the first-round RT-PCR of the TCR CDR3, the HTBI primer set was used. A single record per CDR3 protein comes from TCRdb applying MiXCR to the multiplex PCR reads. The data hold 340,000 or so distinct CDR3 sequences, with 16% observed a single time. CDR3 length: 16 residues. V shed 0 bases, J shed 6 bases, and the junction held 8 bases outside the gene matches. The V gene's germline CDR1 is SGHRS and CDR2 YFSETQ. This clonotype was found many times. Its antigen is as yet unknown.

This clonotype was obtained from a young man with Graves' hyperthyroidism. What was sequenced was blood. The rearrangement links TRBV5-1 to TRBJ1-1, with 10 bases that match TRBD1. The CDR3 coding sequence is TGCGCCAGCAGCTTGGCCCTGACAGGGGGCTTCGCTGAAGCTTTCTTT. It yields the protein CASSLALTGGFAEAFF.